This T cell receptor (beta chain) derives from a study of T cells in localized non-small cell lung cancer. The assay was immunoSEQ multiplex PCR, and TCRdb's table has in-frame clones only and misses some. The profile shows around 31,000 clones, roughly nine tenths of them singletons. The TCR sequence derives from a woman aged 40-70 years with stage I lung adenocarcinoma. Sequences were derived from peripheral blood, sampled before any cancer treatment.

The CDR3: CASRFGPGGDTQYF. The CDR3, as DNA: TGTGCCAGCAGGTTCGGACCGGGAGGAGATACGCAGTATTTT. The rearrangement uses TRBV2 and TRBJ2-3, with 7 bases fitting TRBD2. This CDR3 spans 14 amino acids. Germline loops: CDR1 SNHLY, CDR2 FYNNEI. V lost 6 bases to trimming and J lost 5 bases; unmatched junction nucleotides: 8.